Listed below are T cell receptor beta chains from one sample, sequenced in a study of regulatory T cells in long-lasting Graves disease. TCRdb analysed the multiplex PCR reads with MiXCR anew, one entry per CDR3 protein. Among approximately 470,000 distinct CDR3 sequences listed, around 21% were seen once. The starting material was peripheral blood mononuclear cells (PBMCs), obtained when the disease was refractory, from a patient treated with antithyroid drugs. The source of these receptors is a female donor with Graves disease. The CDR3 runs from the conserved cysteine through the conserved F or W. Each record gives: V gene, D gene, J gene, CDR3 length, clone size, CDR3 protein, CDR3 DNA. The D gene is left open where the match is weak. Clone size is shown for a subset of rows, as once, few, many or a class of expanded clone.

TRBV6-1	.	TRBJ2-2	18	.	CASSEAAWVVMNTGELFF	TGTGCCAGCAGTGAAGCAGCGTGGGTCGTAATGAACACCGGGGAGCTGTTTTTT
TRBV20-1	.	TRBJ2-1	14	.	CSARLAGIYNEQFF	TGCAGTGCTAGACTGGCCGGGATCTACAATGAGCAGTTCTTC
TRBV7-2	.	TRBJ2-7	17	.	CASSSPPGRGDSYEQYF	TGTGCCAGCAGCTCCCCCCCCGGCAGGGGGGACTCCTACGAGCAGTACTTC
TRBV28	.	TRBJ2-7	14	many	CASSLSSSRDEQYF	TGTGCCAGCAGTTTAAGTAGCAGCAGGGACGAGCAGTACTTC
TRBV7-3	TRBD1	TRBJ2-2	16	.	CASSSRTGPNTGELFF	TGTGCCAGCAGCTCCAGGACAGGGCCGAACACCGGGGAGCTGTTTTTT
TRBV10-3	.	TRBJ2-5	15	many	CAISDLRGGGETQYF	TGTGCCATCAGTGACCTTCGGGGAGGAGGAGAGACCCAGTACTTC
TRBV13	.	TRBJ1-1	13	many	CASTSLERAEAFF	TGTGCCAGCACAAGTCTGGAAAGAGCTGAAGCTTTCTTT
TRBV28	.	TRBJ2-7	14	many	CASSFTRGAYEQYF	TGTGCCAGCAGTTTTACCAGGGGAGCCTACGAGCAGTACTTC
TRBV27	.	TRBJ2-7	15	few	CASSFSPSVYYEQYF	TGTGCCAGCAGTTTTTCGCCTAGCGTGTACTACGAGCAGTACTTC
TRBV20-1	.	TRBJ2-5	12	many	CSADRDQETQYF	TGCAGTGCTGACCGGGACCAAGAGACCCAGTACTTC
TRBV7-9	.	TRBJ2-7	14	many	CASSLAANSYEQYF	TGTGCCAGCAGCCTCGCGGCCAACTCCTACGAGCAGTACTTC
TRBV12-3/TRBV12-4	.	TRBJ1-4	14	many	CASTPDRPNEKLFF	TGTGCCAGCACCCCAGACAGACCAAATGAAAAACTGTTTTTT
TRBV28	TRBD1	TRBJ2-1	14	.	CASSRRDRFNEQFF	TGTGCCAGCAGCCGCCGGGACAGATTCAATGAGCAGTTCTTC
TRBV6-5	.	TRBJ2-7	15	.	CASSYSKLTTYEQYF	TGTGCCAGCAGTTACTCGAAACTGACAACCTACGAGCAGTACTTC